These T cell receptor beta chains were read from a single sample in a study of OX40 agonist ivuxolimab in advanced cancers. Repertoires were generated with immunoSEQ multiplex PCR, while TCRdb's copy carries only in-frame clones and drops some. Here the sample spans tens of thousands of clones, around nine tenths being singletons. The source was CD4+ or CD8+ T cells sorted from blood, collected in a trial of the OX40 agonist ivuxolimab. These receptors were collected from an adult with an advanced solid tumor such as melanoma, head and neck, liver or kidney cancer. Each CDR3 is given with its conserved first and last residue. A D gene is named only where the DNA matches it firmly. Clone size, where shown, is once, few, many, or a class for clones that have expanded.

j_call	v_call	d_call	clone_size	cdr3_aa	cdr3_nt
TRBJ2-7	TRBV7-2	NA	NA	CASSPGTDSYEQYF	TGTGCCAGCAGCCCAGGGACCGATTCCTACGAGCAGTACTTC
TRBJ1-4	TRBV7-9	NA	few	CASSLGVSGEKLFF	TGTGCCAGCAGCTTAGGGGTGTCGGGTGAAAAACTGTTTTTT
TRBJ2-7	TRBV19	NA	NA	CASSAGGEQYF	TGTGCCAGTAGTGCCGGCGGCGAGCAGTACTTC
TRBJ1-3	TRBV28	NA	NA	CASSRRQSTIYF	TGTGCCAGCAGCCGGAGACAGAGCACCATATATTTT
TRBJ2-1	TRBV11-3	TRBD2	once	CASRSVLAANDNEQFF	TGTGCCAGCAGATCCGTACTAGCGGCTAACGACAATGAGCAGTTCTTC
TRBJ1-4	TRBV11-2	TRBD1	NA	CASSLSPRTGEKLFF	TGTGCCAGCAGCTTATCCCCGCGGACAGGAGAAAAACTGTTTTTT
TRBJ2-5	TRBV7-3	NA	NA	CASSPGRGLRETQYF	TGTGCCAGCAGCCCGGGCCGAGGGCTCAGGGAGACCCAGTACTTC
TRBJ1-1	TRBV6-1	NA	NA	CASRDTGQNTEAFF	TGTGCCAGCAGAGATACAGGGCAGAACACTGAAGCTTTCTTT
TRBJ2-3	TRBV7-2	TRBD1	NA	CASSPRQGGGTDTQYF	TGTGCCAGCAGCCCGCGACAGGGGGGGGGCACAGATACGCAGTATTTT
TRBJ2-5	TRBV27	TRBD1	NA	CASSHRQGETQYF	TGTGCCAGCAGTCATCGACAGGGAGAGACCCAGTACTTC
TRBJ2-5	TRBV10-2	NA	once	CASIGAGETQYF	TGCGCCAGCATAGGGGCGGGAGAGACCCAGTACTTC
TRBJ2-5	TRBV2	TRBD2	NA	CASTLTSGVQETQYF	TGTGCCAGCACCCTGACTAGCGGAGTTCAAGAGACCCAGTACTTC
TRBJ2-7	TRBV18	TRBD2	NA	CASSPQTSGAAYEQYF	TGTGCCAGCTCACCCCAGACTAGCGGGGCCGCCTACGAGCAGTACTTC
TRBJ2-7	TRBV11-2	TRBD2	NA	CASSLVGSGRAYEQYF	TGTGCCAGCAGCTTAGTAGGTAGCGGGAGGGCCTACGAGCAGTACTTC
TRBJ1-3	TRBV18	NA	NA	CASSASVPSGGNTIYF	TGTGCCAGCTCCGCCTCTGTGCCCAGTGGAGGAAACACCATATATTTT
TRBJ1-1	TRBV10-2	NA	NA	CASSYGQTLNTEAFF	TGCGCCAGCAGCTACGGACAGACCTTGAACACTGAAGCTTTCTTT
TRBJ2-7	TRBV2	TRBD2	NA	CASSALWGLAGGQYF	TGTGCCAGCAGCGCCCTTTGGGGACTAGCGGGGGGCCAGTACTTC
TRBJ1-1	TRBV10-2	NA	NA	CASSDPGVMNTEAFF	TGCGCCAGCAGTGATCCCGGAGTCATGAACACTGAAGCTTTCTTT
TRBJ2-1	TRBV28	NA	NA	CASGGGYNEQFF	TGTGCCAGCGGGGGAGGTTACAATGAGCAGTTCTTC
TRBJ1-1	TRBV28	TRBD1	NA	CASSPGQGGWFAEAFF	TGTGCCAGCAGCCCCGGACAGGGGGGTTGGTTCGCTGAAGCTTTCTTT
TRBJ2-6	TRBV5-1	TRBD1	NA	CASSYRGTGANVLTF	TGCGCCAGCAGCTACAGGGGGACTGGGGCCAACGTCCTGACTTTC
TRBJ2-7	TRBV7-2	TRBD2	few	CASRTSGSSYEQYF	TGTGCCAGCAGGACTAGCGGGAGCTCCTACGAGCAGTACTTC
TRBJ1-4	TRBV11-2	NA	NA	CASSLDHSRREKLFF	TGTGCCAGCAGCTTAGATCATAGCCGAAGGGAAAAACTGTTTTTT
TRBJ2-7	TRBV16	NA	NA	CASSQLGGQQYF	TGTGCCAGCAGCCAATTGGGGGGACAGCAGTACTTC
TRBJ1-1	TRBV28	NA	few	CASGTEAFF	TGTGCCAGCGGCACTGAAGCTTTCTTT
TRBJ2-2	TRBV6-6	NA	few	CASSPSRLTGELFF	TGTGCCAGCAGTCCATCTCGATTGACCGGGGAGCTGTTTTTT
TRBJ2-2	TRBV7-3	TRBD1	NA	CASSSRTGGAGELFF	TGTGCCAGCAGCTCTCGGACAGGGGGTGCCGGGGAGCTGTTTTTT
TRBJ2-4	TRBV16	TRBD1	NA	CASSHRDRVKNIQYF	TGTGCCAGCAGCCACAGGGACAGGGTCAAAAACATTCAGTACTTC
TRBJ2-7	TRBV10-3	TRBD2	NA	CAISGVSGGAYEQYF	TGTGCCATCAGTGGAGTTAGCGGGGGGGCCTACGAGCAGTACTTC